This TCR beta chain is from a study of technical replicates of blood from a few donors. Data came from immunoSEQ multiplex PCR; TCRdb stores just in-frame clones and leaves some out. The repertoire has 59,000 or so clones, just under 95% of them found once; the top ten carry approximately 3.9%. The CDR3 loop spans 12 amino acids. Germline CDR1 SQVTM, CDR2 ANQGSEA. The V and J ends lost 7 bases and 8 bases respectively, with 17 bases between them. Input material: PBMCs. The chain carries TRBV29-1 and TRBJ1-2, with D perhaps TRBD1 (6 bases). This sequence was found in a human donor in good health. Some clones in this sample may be carry-over from other donors' samples. This chain's CDR3 is CSAALTGAGYTF. The CDR3 nucleotides are TGCAGCGCTGCCTTGACAGGAGCCGGCTACACCTTC.